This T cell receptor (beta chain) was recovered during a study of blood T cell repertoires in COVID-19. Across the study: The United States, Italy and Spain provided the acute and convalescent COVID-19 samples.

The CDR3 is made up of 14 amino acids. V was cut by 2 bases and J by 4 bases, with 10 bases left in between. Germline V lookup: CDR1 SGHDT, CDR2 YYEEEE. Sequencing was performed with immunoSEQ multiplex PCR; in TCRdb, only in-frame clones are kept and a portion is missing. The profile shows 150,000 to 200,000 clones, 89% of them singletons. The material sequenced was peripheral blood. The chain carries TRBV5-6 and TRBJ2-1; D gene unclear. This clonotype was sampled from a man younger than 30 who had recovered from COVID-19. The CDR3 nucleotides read TGTGCCAGCAGCTTTTGGGTCGGGTACAATGAGCAGTTCTTC. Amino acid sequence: CASSFWVGYNEQFF.